This TCR beta chain derives from a study of blood T cells in healthy people across ages. This clonotype came up a few times. The CDR3 covers 11 residues. Looked up from germline, CDR1 is SGHRS and CDR2 is YFSETQ. Trimming cost V 6 bases and J 5 bases, with 8 bases left between them. A second PCR of about 7 to 11 cycles used a sample-barcoded 5' primer and a J-beta primer mix. One entry per CDR3 protein results from TCRdb running MiXCR on the 5' RACE reads. The sample holds about 1.4 million distinct CDR3 sequences, roughly 59% seen once. This chain uses TRBV5-1 with TRBJ1-1; no clear D. Sample: blood. This TCR was recovered from a man between 18 and 35 years old in good health. CDR3 bases: TGCGCCAGCATGATCGGTACTGAAGCTTTCTTT. This codes for CASMIGTEAFF. The full variable domain, in which reference TRBV5-1 and TRBJ1-1 provide the parts outside the CDR3, is KAGVTQTPRYLIKTRGQQVTLSCSPISGHRSVSWYQQTPGQGLQFLFEYFSETQRNKGNFPGRFSGRQFSNSRSEMNVSTLELGDSALYLCASMIGTEAFFGQGTRLTVV.